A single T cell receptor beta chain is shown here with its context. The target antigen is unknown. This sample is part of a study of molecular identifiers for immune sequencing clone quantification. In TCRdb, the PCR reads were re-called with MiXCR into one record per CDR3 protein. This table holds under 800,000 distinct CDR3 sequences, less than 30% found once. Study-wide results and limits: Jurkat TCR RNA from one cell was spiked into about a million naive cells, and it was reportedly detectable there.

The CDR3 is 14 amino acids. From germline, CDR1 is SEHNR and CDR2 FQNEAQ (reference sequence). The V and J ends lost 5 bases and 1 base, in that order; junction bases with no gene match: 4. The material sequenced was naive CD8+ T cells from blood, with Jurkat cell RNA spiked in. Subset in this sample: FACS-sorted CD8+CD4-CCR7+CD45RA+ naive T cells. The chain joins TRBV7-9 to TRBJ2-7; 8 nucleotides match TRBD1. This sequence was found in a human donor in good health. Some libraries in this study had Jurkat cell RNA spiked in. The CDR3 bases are TGTGCCAGCAGCCAGACAGGGGAGTCCTACGAGCAGTACTTC. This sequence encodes CASSQTGESYEQYF.